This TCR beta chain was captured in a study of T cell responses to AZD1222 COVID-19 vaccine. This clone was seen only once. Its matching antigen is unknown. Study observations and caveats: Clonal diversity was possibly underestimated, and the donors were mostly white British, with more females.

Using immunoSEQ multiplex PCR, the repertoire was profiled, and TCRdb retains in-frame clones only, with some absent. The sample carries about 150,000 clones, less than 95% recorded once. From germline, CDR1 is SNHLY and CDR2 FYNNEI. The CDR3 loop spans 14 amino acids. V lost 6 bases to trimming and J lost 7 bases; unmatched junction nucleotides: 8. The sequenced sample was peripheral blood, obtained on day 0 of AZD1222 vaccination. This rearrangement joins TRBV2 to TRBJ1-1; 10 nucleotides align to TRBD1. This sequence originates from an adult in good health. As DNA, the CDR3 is TGTGCCAGCAGGGCCCGACAGGGGGCGAATGAAGCTTTCTTT. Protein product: CASRARQGANEAFF.